This TCR beta chain was profiled in a study of blood T cell repertoires in COVID-19. Study in general: Nucleic acid was either cDNA or gDNA, and it came from T cells, B-cell-depleted T cells, or PBMCs.

In the study's own analysis: Estimated nucleated cell counts came from reference gene primer amplification. Here immunoSEQ multiplex PCR was the method, and the copy in TCRdb shows in-frame clones only, minus some. V, J and clone size were drawn from that table, and D and trimming were deduced from the DNA. The sample carries around 150,000 clones, 60% to 80% recorded once. The CDR3 extends over 15 amino acids. Deletions cut 6 bases from V and 1 base from J, with 15 bases between. Germline assignment: CDR1 SNHLY and CDR2 FYNNEI. The sample consisted of PBMCs or T cells enriched from blood (not recorded which). The genes are TRBV2 and TRBJ1-1; D is unresolved. The sequence came from a woman in her forties or fifties who had recovered from COVID-19. The CDR3 DNA reads TGTGCCAGCAGGGGGTCGAGGGCTCCGAACACTGAAGCTTTCTTT. Amino acids: CASRGSRAPNTEAFF.